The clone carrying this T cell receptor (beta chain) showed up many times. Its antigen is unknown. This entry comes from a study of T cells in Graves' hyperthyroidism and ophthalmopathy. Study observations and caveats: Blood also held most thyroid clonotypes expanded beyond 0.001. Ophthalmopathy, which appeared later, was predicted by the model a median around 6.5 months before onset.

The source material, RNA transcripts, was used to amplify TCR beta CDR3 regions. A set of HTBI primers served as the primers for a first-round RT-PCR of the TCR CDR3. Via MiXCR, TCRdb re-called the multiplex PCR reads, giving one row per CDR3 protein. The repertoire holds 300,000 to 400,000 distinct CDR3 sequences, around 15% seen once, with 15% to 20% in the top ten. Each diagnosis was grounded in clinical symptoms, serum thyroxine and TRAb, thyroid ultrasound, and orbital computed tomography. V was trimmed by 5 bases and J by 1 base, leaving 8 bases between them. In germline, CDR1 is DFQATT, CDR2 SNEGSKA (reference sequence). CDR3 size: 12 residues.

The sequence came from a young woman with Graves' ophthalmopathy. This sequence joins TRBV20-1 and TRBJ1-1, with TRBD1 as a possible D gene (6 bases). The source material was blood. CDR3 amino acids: CSAVQGNTEAFF. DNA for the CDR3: TGCAGTGCTGTACAGGGGAACACTGAAGCTTTCTTT.